The rows below give T cell receptor beta chains drawn from one sample of a study of graft-versus-host responses after intestinal transplantation. Sequencing was performed with immunoSEQ multiplex PCR; in TCRdb, only in-frame clones are kept and a portion is missing. The data show some 70,000 clones, 80% to 95% seen once. The specimen comprised bone marrow, sampled 700 to 850 days after intestinal transplantation. These TCRs come from a human patient who received an intestinal transplant, so some T cells may come from the graft donor. Both conserved end residues are part of each CDR3. Each record gives: clone size, J gene, D gene, V gene, CDR3 protein, CDR3 DNA. D genes are given only for firm matches. Some rows mark clone size as missing; the rest say once, few, many or name a class of expanded clone.

clone_size: NA
j_call: TRBJ1-6
d_call: NA
v_call: TRBV7-9
cdr3_aa: CASSLIDGLLHF
cdr3_nt: TGTGCCAGCAGCTTAATTGATGGTCTTCTCCACTTT

clone_size: NA
j_call: TRBJ2-7
d_call: NA
v_call: TRBV29-1
cdr3_aa: CSVDGVLGHEQYF
cdr3_nt: TGCAGCGTTGACGGGGTCCTGGGCCACGAGCAGTACTTC

clone_size: NA
j_call: TRBJ1-3
d_call: NA
v_call: TRBV6-5
cdr3_aa: CASSRTVSGNTIYF
cdr3_nt: TGTGCCAGCAGTCGGACAGTCTCTGGAAACACCATATATTTT

clone_size: NA
j_call: TRBJ2-1
d_call: NA
v_call: TRBV6-5
cdr3_aa: CASSYGAVNEQFF
cdr3_nt: TGTGCCAGCAGCTACGGGGCCGTCAATGAGCAGTTCTTC

clone_size: NA
j_call: TRBJ1-2
d_call: NA
v_call: TRBV6-6
cdr3_aa: CASSYSKLTHPIF
cdr3_nt: TGTGCCAGCAGTTACTCGAAACTAACGCATCCAATTTTC

clone_size: NA
j_call: TRBJ1-1
d_call: NA
v_call: TRBV13
cdr3_aa: CASSSDTNTEAFF
cdr3_nt: TGTGCCAGCAGCTCCGACACGAACACTGAAGCTTTCTTT

clone_size: NA
j_call: TRBJ2-3
d_call: NA
v_call: TRBV5-1
cdr3_aa: CASSSWGQTDTQYF
cdr3_nt: TGCGCCAGCAGCTCGTGGGGGCAAACAGATACGCAGTATTTT

clone_size: once
j_call: TRBJ2-5
d_call: NA
v_call: TRBV28
cdr3_aa: CASSFSGFQETQYF
cdr3_nt: TGTGCCAGCAGTTTTTCAGGGTTCCAAGAGACCCAGTACTTC

clone_size: NA
j_call: TRBJ2-5
d_call: NA
v_call: TRBV27
cdr3_aa: CASSLAGMETQYF
cdr3_nt: TGTGCCAGCAGTTTAGCGGGGATGGAGACCCAGTACTTC

clone_size: NA
j_call: TRBJ2-7
d_call: NA
v_call: TRBV14
cdr3_aa: CASSQDWRLGVFGQYF
cdr3_nt: TGTGCCAGCAGCCAAGATTGGCGACTGGGGGTTTTCGGGCAGTACTTC

clone_size: NA
j_call: TRBJ2-4
d_call: TRBD2
v_call: TRBV13
cdr3_aa: CASSWRLAGVSGNIQYF
cdr3_nt: TGTGCCAGCAGTTGGCGACTAGCGGGAGTCTCGGGAAACATTCAGTACTTC

clone_size: NA
j_call: TRBJ2-2
d_call: TRBD2
v_call: TRBV4-1
cdr3_aa: CASRSVAGGRAGELFF
cdr3_nt: TGCGCCAGCAGAAGCGTAGCGGGGGGGCGGGCCGGGGAGCTGTTTTTT

clone_size: NA
j_call: TRBJ1-2
d_call: TRBD1
v_call: TRBV7-6
cdr3_aa: CASSLQRQGAVYGYTF
cdr3_nt: TGTGCCAGCAGCTTACAACGACAGGGGGCCGTCTATGGCTACACCTTC

clone_size: once
j_call: TRBJ1-5
d_call: TRBD1
v_call: TRBV19
cdr3_aa: CASSIARQGIQPQHF
cdr3_nt: TGTGCCAGTAGTATAGCGAGACAGGGGATTCAGCCCCAGCATTTT

clone_size: NA
j_call: TRBJ2-7
d_call: NA
v_call: TRBV4-1
cdr3_aa: CASSQDETANSYEQYF
cdr3_nt: TGCGCCAGCAGCCAAGATGAAACAGCCAATTCCTACGAGCAGTACTTC

clone_size: NA
j_call: TRBJ2-3
d_call: TRBD2
v_call: TRBV19
cdr3_aa: CASSIFTSGGEGNTQYF
cdr3_nt: TGTGCCAGTAGTATTTTTACTAGCGGGGGGGAAGGGAATACGCAGTATTTT

clone_size: NA
j_call: TRBJ2-3
d_call: TRBD2
v_call: TRBV10-3
cdr3_aa: CAISEAVAGTDTQYF
cdr3_nt: TGTGCCATCAGTGAGGCAGTAGCGGGGACAGATACGCAGTATTTT

clone_size: NA
j_call: TRBJ1-2
d_call: NA
v_call: TRBV10-1
cdr3_aa: CASSETLVKNPYGYTF
cdr3_nt: TGCGCCAGCAGTGAAACTTTAGTTAAGAACCCATATGGCTACACCTTC

clone_size: NA
j_call: TRBJ2-1
d_call: TRBD1
v_call: TRBV5-1
cdr3_aa: CASSLTGGSSYNEQFF
cdr3_nt: TGCGCCAGCAGCTTGACAGGGGGGAGCTCCTACAATGAGCAGTTCTTC

clone_size: NA
j_call: TRBJ2-1
d_call: NA
v_call: TRBV9
cdr3_aa: CASSVDEDLGGVGEQFF
cdr3_nt: TGTGCCAGCAGCGTAGATGAGGACCTAGGTGGTGTGGGTGAGCAGTTCTTC

clone_size: NA
j_call: TRBJ2-5
d_call: NA
v_call: TRBV27
cdr3_aa: CASSPVPGRSAETQYF
cdr3_nt: TGTGCCAGCAGTCCCGTCCCGGGACGGTCAGCAGAGACCCAGTACTTC

clone_size: NA
j_call: TRBJ2-1
d_call: NA
v_call: TRBV6-1
cdr3_aa: CASSEAGRQFF
cdr3_nt: TGTGCCAGCAGTGAAGCAGGGCGTCAGTTCTTC

clone_size: NA
j_call: TRBJ1-2
d_call: NA
v_call: TRBV28
cdr3_aa: CASSRQDYGYTF
cdr3_nt: TGTGCCAGCAGTCGGCAAGATTATGGCTACACCTTC

clone_size: once
j_call: TRBJ2-1
d_call: NA
v_call: TRBV6-5
cdr3_aa: CASSYAGIYNEQFF
cdr3_nt: TGTGCCAGCAGTTACGCGGGAATCTACAATGAGCAGTTCTTC

clone_size: NA
j_call: TRBJ1-3
d_call: NA
v_call: TRBV14
cdr3_aa: CASSPRFSGNTIYF
cdr3_nt: TGTGCCAGCAGCCCGAGATTCTCTGGAAACACCATATATTTT

clone_size: NA
j_call: TRBJ1-1
d_call: NA
v_call: TRBV5-1
cdr3_aa: CASSSGLRTEAFF
cdr3_nt: TGCGCCAGCAGCTCCGGGTTGCGAACTGAAGCTTTCTTT

clone_size: NA
j_call: TRBJ1-5
d_call: TRBD1
v_call: TRBV2
cdr3_aa: CASSAQTGTDQPQHF
cdr3_nt: TGTGCCAGCAGCGCTCAGACAGGGACGGATCAGCCCCAGCATTTT

clone_size: once
j_call: TRBJ1-5
d_call: TRBD1
v_call: TRBV5-1
cdr3_aa: CASSPVPATGGDQPQHF
cdr3_nt: TGCGCCAGCAGCCCCGTCCCCGCGACAGGGGGGGATCAGCCCCAGCATTTT

clone_size: once
j_call: TRBJ2-7
d_call: TRBD1
v_call: TRBV7-2
cdr3_aa: CASSPWDRSYEQYF
cdr3_nt: TGTGCCAGCAGCCCCTGGGACAGATCCTACGAGCAGTACTTC

clone_size: NA
j_call: TRBJ2-7
d_call: NA
v_call: TRBV9
cdr3_aa: CASSPSGFGEQYF
cdr3_nt: TGTGCCAGCAGCCCTAGTGGGTTCGGCGAGCAGTACTTC

clone_size: NA
j_call: TRBJ1-1
d_call: NA
v_call: TRBV28
cdr3_aa: CASRIVGGTGNTEAFF
cdr3_nt: TGTGCCAGCAGAATTGTCGGTGGTACAGGGAACACTGAAGCTTTCTTT

clone_size: few
j_call: TRBJ1-6
d_call: TRBD1
v_call: TRBV2
cdr3_aa: CASREGQGLGSPLHF
cdr3_nt: TGTGCCAGCAGGGAGGGACAGGGTTTGGGCTCACCCCTCCACTTT

clone_size: few
j_call: TRBJ2-1
d_call: NA
v_call: TRBV27
cdr3_aa: CASTAGAAYNEQFF
cdr3_nt: TGTGCCAGCACCGCGGGGGCGGCGTACAATGAGCAGTTCTTC

clone_size: NA
j_call: TRBJ2-7
d_call: NA
v_call: TRBV5-1
cdr3_aa: CASNPGGWGSYEQYF
cdr3_nt: TGCGCCAGCAACCCCGGAGGTTGGGGCTCCTACGAGCAGTACTTC

clone_size: NA
j_call: TRBJ2-1
d_call: NA
v_call: TRBV11-2
cdr3_aa: CASSPTGSYNEQFF
cdr3_nt: TGTGCCAGCAGCCCCACGGGCTCCTACAATGAGCAGTTCTTC

clone_size: NA
j_call: TRBJ1-5
d_call: NA
v_call: TRBV6-6
cdr3_aa: CASSYSADQPQHF
cdr3_nt: TGTGCCAGCAGTTACTCCGCTGATCAGCCCCAGCATTTT

clone_size: NA
j_call: TRBJ2-5
d_call: TRBD2
v_call: TRBV19
cdr3_aa: CASSGGAKETQYF
cdr3_nt: TGTGCCAGTAGCGGGGGGGCGAAAGAGACCCAGTACTTC

clone_size: NA
j_call: TRBJ1-1
d_call: NA
v_call: TRBV7-6
cdr3_aa: CASSLGSTQGEAFF
cdr3_nt: TGTGCCAGCAGCTTAGGTAGCACCCAAGGGGAAGCTTTCTTT

clone_size: NA
j_call: TRBJ2-7
d_call: NA
v_call: TRBV7-9
cdr3_aa: CASSLLNGREQYF
cdr3_nt: TGTGCCAGCAGCTTATTAAATGGGAGGGAGCAGTACTTC

clone_size: NA
j_call: TRBJ2-1
d_call: TRBD2
v_call: TRBV5-5
cdr3_aa: CASSRGGNAPYNEQFF
cdr3_nt: TGTGCCAGCAGCCGGGGGGGTAACGCCCCCTACAATGAGCAGTTCTTC

clone_size: NA
j_call: TRBJ1-1
d_call: TRBD1
v_call: TRBV6-5
cdr3_aa: CASRTGAGDTEAFF
cdr3_nt: TGTGCCAGCAGGACAGGGGCGGGGGACACTGAAGCTTTCTTT

clone_size: NA
j_call: TRBJ2-4
d_call: TRBD2
v_call: TRBV5-5
cdr3_aa: CASSTGLARAKNIQYF
cdr3_nt: TGTGCCAGCAGCACCGGACTAGCGCGGGCCAAAAACATTCAGTACTTC

clone_size: once
j_call: TRBJ2-7
d_call: NA
v_call: TRBV25-1
cdr3_aa: CASSAQLQWDPYEQYF
cdr3_nt: TGTGCCAGCAGTGCTCAACTACAGTGGGACCCCTACGAGCAGTACTTC

clone_size: NA
j_call: TRBJ2-7
d_call: NA
v_call: TRBV10-3
cdr3_aa: CAISAAERDEQYF
cdr3_nt: TGTGCCATCAGTGCGGCCGAGCGGGACGAGCAGTACTTC

clone_size: NA
j_call: TRBJ2-3
d_call: NA
v_call: TRBV6-1
cdr3_aa: CASSDRLETDTQYF
cdr3_nt: TGTGCCAGCAGTGATCGACTAGAGACAGATACGCAGTATTTT

clone_size: NA
j_call: TRBJ2-7
d_call: TRBD1
v_call: TRBV5-4
cdr3_aa: CASSSPGQGYEQYF
cdr3_nt: TGTGCCAGCAGCTCCCCGGGACAGGGCTACGAGCAGTACTTC

clone_size: NA
j_call: TRBJ2-2
d_call: NA
v_call: TRBV30
cdr3_aa: CAWGPRTGELFF
cdr3_nt: TGTGCCTGGGGCCCGCGGACCGGGGAGCTGTTTTTT

clone_size: once
j_call: TRBJ1-2
d_call: NA
v_call: TRBV6-5
cdr3_aa: CASSEEDSLGYTF
cdr3_nt: TGTGCCAGCAGTGAAGAAGACAGTCTAGGCTACACCTTC

clone_size: NA
j_call: TRBJ1-2
d_call: NA
v_call: TRBV9
cdr3_aa: CASSVDQWGGYTF
cdr3_nt: TGTGCCAGCAGCGTAGATCAATGGGGTGGCTACACCTTC

clone_size: NA
j_call: TRBJ2-7
d_call: NA
v_call: TRBV5-1
cdr3_aa: CASSQTGTGGSYEQYF
cdr3_nt: TGCGCCAGCAGCCAAACCGGGACCGGGGGTTCCTACGAGCAGTACTTC